These 19 T cell receptor beta chains were sequenced from one sample in a study of T cells in Graves' hyperthyroidism and ophthalmopathy. RNA transcripts served as the template for amplifying TCR beta CDR3 regions. A first-round RT-PCR of the TCR CDR3 used the HTBI primer set. TCRdb used MiXCR to reprocess the multiplex PCR reads, holding one entry per CDR3 protein. The sample records 370,000 or so distinct CDR3 sequences, 13% being singletons. The sequencing sample was made of blood. The receptor source for this set is a man aged 25 to 45 with Graves' hyperthyroidism that later progressed to Graves' ophthalmopathy.

This clonotype was found many times. This chain connects TRBV6-2 or TRBV6-3 to TRBJ1-2; 7 nucleotides match TRBD1. The V gene end was trimmed by 8 bases and the J gene end by 4 bases; junction bases not matched to a gene: 10. Germline CDR1 MNHEY, CDR2 SVGEGT. This CDR3 region has 14 residues. This chain's CDR3 is CASSPGTATYGYTF. The DNA for the CDR3 is TGTGCCAGCTCCCCAGGGACAGCCACCTATGGCTACACCTTC.

This clonotype was seen only a few times. Since a much larger clone is just one base distant, this may be a read error. The genes are TRBV30 and TRBJ2-5, with 9 bases matching TRBD2. V was clipped by 5 bases and J by 5 bases; unmatched bases: 9. CDR1 is GTSNPN and CDR2 is SVGIG in the germline V gene (reference sequence). The length of the CDR3 is 14 residues. In DNA, the CDR3 is TGTGCCTGGTCATGGGCTAGCGGGGTTGAGACCCAGTACTTC. Translating gives CAWSWASGVETQYF.

This clonotype was counted many times. The rearrangement joins TRBV7-9 to TRBJ2-7; D call uncertain. The germline CDR1 and CDR2 sequences are SEHNR and FQNEAQ (reference sequence). Trimming stripped 1 base from V and 4 bases from J, with 8 bases between. The CDR3 sequence is 13 residues long. CDR3 coding DNA: TGTGCCAGCAGCTTAGTTTCTAAATACGAGCAGTACTTC. Amino acids: CASSLVSKYEQYF.

The chain uses TRBV5-1 and TRBJ1-1; TRBD1 is a possible D gene (6 bases). V was cut by 4 bases and J by 4 bases, with 20 bases left in between. This CDR3 spans 16 amino acids. Germline V lookup: CDR1 SGHRS, CDR2 YFSETQ. For the CDR3, the DNA is TGCGCCAGCAGCCTGGGGTGGGCAGGGGACGGCACTGAAGCTTTCTTT. It specifies CASSLGWAGDGTEAFF.

This clonotype was recorded many times. This chain links TRBV7-2 with TRBJ1-1, with D perhaps TRBD1 (6 bases). Trimming took off 5 bases at V and 3 bases at J, with 13 bases between the two ends. Germline V gene sequence: CDR1 SGHTA, CDR2 FQGNSA. The CDR3 length is 14 residues. In nucleotides, the CDR3 is TGTGCCAGCAGCGTACAGGGTAGCTACACTGAAGCTTTCTTT. This translates into CASSVQGSYTEAFF.

This clonotype came up many times. The chain links TRBV11-2 to TRBJ1-2; no clear D. The CDR3 is made up of 13 amino acids. Germline V gives CDR1 SGHAT, CDR2 FQNNGV. V dropped 0 bases and J dropped 8 bases, with 10 bases sitting between them. CDR3 loop: CASSLDLRGGYTF. The CDR3 DNA reads as TGTGCCAGCAGCTTAGATCTAAGAGGCGGCTACACCTTC.

This clonotype came up many times. This sequence joins TRBV27 and TRBJ2-2, with a possible D match to TRBD1 (5 bases). CDR1 and CDR2 (germline): MNHEY, SMNVEV (reference sequence). V lost 8 bases and J 6 bases, leaving 16 bases between the germline ends. The CDR3 is 14 amino acids. The chain's CDR3 is CASAPGSVAGELFF. The CDR3 DNA reads TGTGCCAGCGCCCCAGGGTCGGTCGCCGGGGAGCTGTTTTTT.

This clonotype has ten or more counts. V is TRBV7-8 and J is TRBJ1-5; 7 bases map to TRBD1. The V gene's germline CDR1 is SGHVS and CDR2 FQNEAQ. V dropped 3 bases and J dropped 4; count of bases not matched to a gene: 9. The CDR3 is 16 residues long. Here the CDR3 reads CASSLSGQAKNQPQHF. The CDR3 DNA is TGTGCCAGCAGCTTGTCTGGACAGGCTAAGAATCAGCCCCAGCATTTT. Full variable domain (missing parts from reference TRBV7-8 and TRBJ1-5): GAGVSQSPRYKVAKRGQDVALRCDPISGHVSLFWYQQALGQGPEFLTYFQNEAQLDKSGLPSDRFFAERPEGSVSTLKIQRTQQEDSAVYLCASSLSGQAKNQPQHFGDGTRLSIL.

This clonotype was observed at least ten times. Here the CDR3 reads CASSTIAGLQETQYF. The CDR3 DNA sequence: TGTGCCAGCAGCACCATAGCGGGGCTGCAGGAGACCCAGTACTTC. The chain has TRBV7-8 and TRBJ2-5; 8 nucleotides align to TRBD2. CDR1 SGHVS and CDR2 FQNEAQ come from the germline V gene. The CDR3 extends over 15 amino acids. With 5 bases clipped from V and 5 bases from J, the junction kept 10 bases outside the gene matches.

This clonotype was seen repeatedly, ten times or more. This chain links TRBV11-2 with TRBJ1-4; D ambiguous. The CDR3 has 13 residues. Trimming stripped 5 bases from V and 4 bases from J, with 8 bases between. Per the germline V gene, CDR1 is SGHAT and CDR2 is FQNNGV. The CDR3 sequence: CASSHGNNEKLFF. The CDR3 DNA reads as TGTGCCAGCAGCCATGGGAATAATGAAAAACTGTTTTTT.

The CDR3 DNA reads TGTGCCACCAGCAGAGATTCAGGACCTATCAACTTTGGAAACACCATATATTTT. The encoded protein is CATSRDSGPINFGNTIYF. The gene calls are TRBV15 and TRBJ1-3, with D unclear. The CDR3 contains 18 residues. The ends were cut back, 0 bases at V and 3 bases at J, with 18 bases in the middle. Germline V gives CDR1 LNHNV, CDR2 YYDKDF (reference sequence).

This clonotype was seen repeatedly, ten times or more. The chain uses TRBV2 and TRBJ1-1; D might be TRBD1 (5 bases). The V and J ends lost 6 bases and 1 base respectively, with 21 bases between them. The germline gives CDR1 SNHLY, CDR2 FYNNEI. The CDR3 spans 17 residues. CDR3 sequence reads: CASRQARGGAQNTEAFF. As DNA, the CDR3 is TGTGCCAGCAGGCAAGCCCGCGGTGGGGCACAGAACACTGAAGCTTTCTTT.

In its sample, this clonotype was seen many times. This sequence joins TRBV28 and TRBJ2-7; 12 bases align to TRBD1. V trimming: 6 bases; J trimming: 4 bases; junction bases outside the gene matches: 7. From germline, CDR1 is MDHEN and CDR2 SYDVKM. This CDR3 is built from 15 residues. The DNA for the CDR3 is TGTGCCAGCAGCAACCCGGGACAGGGGGCTTACGAGCAGTACTTC. Translated, it gives CASSNPGQGAYEQYF.

This clonotype was observed many times. This sequence joins TRBV6-1 and TRBJ2-7; D possibly corresponds to TRBD1 (6 bases). The germline V gene has CDR1 MNHNS and CDR2 SASEGT. The V gene lost 5 bases and the J gene lost 9 bases, with 14 bases spanning the gap. The length of the CDR3 is 12 residues. CDR3 loop: CASSQGSTGQYF. The CDR3 DNA reads TGTGCCAGCAGTCAGGGGTCCACCGGGCAGTACTTC.

As regards this clonotype: A much larger clone lies a single base off, so this may be a read error. The V and J genes are TRBV2 and TRBJ2-2; D gene unclear. This CDR3 comprises 13 residues. The germline CDR1 and CDR2 sequences are SNHLY and FYNNEI. The V end was cut by 2 bases, the J end by 1 base, with 2 bases between. CDR3 in amino acids: CASSEQNTGELFF. The CDR3, as DNA: TGTGCCAGCAGTGAACAGAACACCGGGGAGCTGTTTTTT.

This rearrangement joins TRBV20-1 to TRBJ2-1; the D is unclear. This CDR3 is 12 amino acids long. Trimming took off 6 bases at V and 9 bases at J, with 15 bases between the two ends. The germline CDR1 and CDR2 sequences are DFQATT and SNEGSKA (reference sequence). In DNA, the CDR3 is TGCAGTGCCACCTACCCCTCCCGTGAGCAGTTCTTC. Translation gives CSATYPSREQFF.

This clonotype was seen repeatedly, ten times or more. This chain connects TRBV6-1 to TRBJ2-7; the D gene is possibly TRBD1 (7 bases). V lost 6 bases, J lost 3 bases, and 15 bases lay in between. The CDR3 contains 14 residues. Germline CDR1 reads MNHNS; CDR2 reads SASEGT. CDR3 amino acids: CASSLVQGGYEQYF. Here the CDR3 DNA reads TGTGCCAGCAGCCTCGTCCAGGGGGGCTACGAGCAGTACTTC.

This clonotype was picked up many times. J is TRBJ1-2 and V is TRBV18; D uncertain. Per the germline V gene, CDR1 is KGHSH and CDR2 is LQKENI. The CDR3 is 12 residues long. Trimming left V 3 bases short and J 7 bases short, with 9 bases between. CDR3 sequence: CASSPDGLGYTF. The CDR3 DNA reads TGTGCCAGCTCACCTGATGGGCTTGGCTACACCTTC.

This clonotype appeared many times. The J gene is TRBJ2-3, the V gene TRBV2; no clear D gene. CDR3 size: 14 residues. The germline V gene encodes CDR1 SNHLY and CDR2 FYNNEI. V lost 2 bases to trimming and J lost 0 bases, with 6 bases between them. CDR3 in DNA: TGTGCCAGCAGTGAAAACGAGAGCACAGATACGCAGTATTTT. Protein: CASSENESTDTQYF. Full variable domain (remainder filled in from reference TRBV2 and TRBJ2-3): EPEVTQTPSHQVTQMGQEVILRCVPISNHLYFYWYRQILGQKVEFLVSFYNNEISEKSEIFDDQFSVERPDGSNFTLKIRSTKLEDSAMYFCASSENESTDTQYFGPGTRLTVL.